These 10 T cell receptor beta chains were all obtained from the same sample, sequenced in a study of vaccination and CD4 T cells after COVID-19. Their antigen targets remain unknown. Sample treatment: roughly ten-day PBMC culture with coronavirus spike peptide pools or control peptides (ViraFEST assay). Scientists ran DNA taken from cultured CD4+ T cells through the Oncomine TCR Beta short-read assay for sequencing. TCRdb itself ran the PCR reads through MiXCR, one entry per CDR3 protein. This table holds 20,000 to 25,000 distinct CDR3 sequences, 60% found once. The source material was CD4+ T cells from blood, cultured in vitro, sampled after SARS-CoV-2 vaccination. The receptors derive from a human donor who received a COVID-19 vaccine.

V and J are TRBV23-1 and TRBJ1-1; no clear D gene. TRBV23-1 is annotated as an ORF whose role is uncertain. CDR3 length: 17 residues. With 2 bases removed from V and 4 bases from J, the gap between germline ends came to 20 bases. DNA for the CDR3: TGCGCCAGCAGTCAAGCTGGTTCTCCAGGCAGGTTCACTGAAGCTTTCTTT. The encoded protein is CASSQAGSPGRFTEAFF.

The V call is TRBV7-9, the J call TRBJ1-5; D may be TRBD1 (6 bases). The CDR3 runs to 13 residues. Germline V gene data show CDR1 as SEHNR and CDR2 as FQNEAQ (reference sequence). Trimming cost V 7 bases and J 5 bases, with 12 bases left between them. The CDR3, as DNA: TGTGCCAGCAACAGGGAGTACGATCAGCCCCAGCATTTT. It encodes CASNREYDQPQHF.

This chain joins TRBV21-1 and TRBJ2-5; the table assigns TRBD1, which was not confirmed against the DNA. TRBV21-1 constitutes a pseudogene. The CDR3 contains 19 residues. CDR3 bases: TGTGCCAGCAGCAAAGTTAGCAACGGGGGGGATCGGACCCAAGAGACCCAGTACTTC. Residues: CASSKVSNGGDRTQETQYF.

The chain combines TRBV20-1 with TRBJ2-3; D possibly corresponds to TRBD1 (6 bases). V lost 5 bases and J lost 2, with 17 bases in between. CDR1 and CDR2 from the germline V gene are DFQATT and SNEGSKA (reference sequence). The CDR3 is 15 amino acids. CDR3 bases: TGCAGTGCTGCCCGACAGGACCCGTACACAGATACGCAGTATTTT. This sequence encodes CSAARQDPYTDTQYF.

This clonotype was detected only a few times. The CDR3 DNA is TGTGCCAGCAGCTTAGTAGGGTTGGTAGATACGCAGTATTTT. This sequence encodes CASSLVGLVDTQYF. The chain carries TRBV7-6 and TRBJ2-3, with D unclear. Trimming took 1 base from V and 5 from J, leaving 10 bases between them. CDR3 size: 14 residues. Germline CDR1 reads SGHVS; CDR2 reads FNYEAQ.

The V call is TRBV20-1, the J call TRBJ2-5, with 7 bases that match TRBD1. This CDR3 has 12 residues. Germline V gives CDR1 DFQATT, CDR2 SNEGSKA (reference sequence). V lost 5 bases, J lost 2 bases, and 2 bases stayed unmatched. DNA of the CDR3: TGCAGTGCTCCAGGGGGTCAAGAGACCCAGTACTTC. It specifies CSAPGGQETQYF.

The V gene is TRBV6-1, the J gene TRBJ2-2; D not certain. The ends were cut back, 3 bases at V and 4 bases at J, with 9 bases in the middle. The CDR3 totals 14 residues. Germline V lookup: CDR1 MNHNS, CDR2 SASEGT. The CDR3 DNA follows: TGTGCCAGCAGTGAGCGGCAGACCACCGGGGAGCTGTTTTTT. Translation: CASSERQTTGELFF.

V and J are TRBV6-1 and TRBJ2-3, with 7 positions matching TRBD2. Trimming removed 6 bases from V and 2 bases from J; junction bases left unmatched: 5. Germline V gives CDR1 MNHNS, CDR2 SASEGT. The CDR3 runs to 14 residues. In DNA, the CDR3 is TGTGCCAGCAGACGAAGCGGGACCACAGATACGCAGTATTTT. Translation gives CASRRSGTTDTQYF.

The chain links TRBV7-2 to TRBJ1-5; possible D gene TRBD1, 6 bases. CDR1 and CDR2 (germline): SGHTA, FQGNSA. Trimming cost V 2 bases and J 7 bases, with 21 bases left between them. The CDR3 covers 17 residues. The CDR3 sequence is CASSLSGQGLGSQPQHF. The CDR3 DNA sequence: TGTGCCAGCAGCTTATCGGGGCAGGGGTTGGGGAGCCAGCCCCAGCATTTT.

The chain employs TRBV6-1 and TRBJ1-2, with TRBD1 identical over 9 bases. Germline CDR1 and CDR2: MNHNS and SASEGT. J lost 8 bases, V lost 4 bases, and 5 bases had no gene match. The CDR3 runs to 13 residues. The CDR3 protein is CASSGRTGAGYTF. The CDR3 DNA sequence: TGTGCCAGCAGTGGCCGGACAGGGGCCGGCTACACCTTC.